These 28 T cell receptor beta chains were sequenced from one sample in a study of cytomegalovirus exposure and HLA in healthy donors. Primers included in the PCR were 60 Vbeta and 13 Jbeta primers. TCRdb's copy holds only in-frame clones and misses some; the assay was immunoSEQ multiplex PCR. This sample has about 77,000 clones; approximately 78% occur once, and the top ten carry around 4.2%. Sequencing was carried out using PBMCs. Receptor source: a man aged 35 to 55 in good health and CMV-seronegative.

As DNA, the CDR3 is TGCGCCAGCAGCTTGGAGACAGCCAGCTCCTACAATGAGCAGTTCTTC. This translates into CASSLETASSYNEQFF. This chain joins TRBV5-1 and TRBJ2-1, with a tentative D call TRBD1 (5 bases). Trimming left V 0 bases short and J 0 bases short, with 10 bases between. Germline V gene lookup returns CDR1 SGHRS and CDR2 YFSETQ. The CDR3 length is 16 residues.

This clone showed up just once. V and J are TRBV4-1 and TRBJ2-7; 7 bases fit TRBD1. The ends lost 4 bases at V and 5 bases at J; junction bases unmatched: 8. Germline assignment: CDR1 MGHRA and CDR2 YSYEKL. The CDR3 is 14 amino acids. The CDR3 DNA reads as TGCGCCAGCAGCCCAGGACAGGACGGGGACGAGCAGTACTTC. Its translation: CASSPGQDGDEQYF.

The CDR3 spells CASSTGRLNIQYF. The DNA for the CDR3 is TGTGCCAGCAGTACCGGGAGACTAAACATTCAGTACTTC. This chain connects TRBV6-5 to TRBJ2-4; a weak D match, TRBD2 (6 bases). The CDR3 runs 13 residues. V lost 5 bases and J 6 bases, leaving 11 bases between the germline ends. Germline CDR1 and CDR2: MNHEY and SVGAGI.

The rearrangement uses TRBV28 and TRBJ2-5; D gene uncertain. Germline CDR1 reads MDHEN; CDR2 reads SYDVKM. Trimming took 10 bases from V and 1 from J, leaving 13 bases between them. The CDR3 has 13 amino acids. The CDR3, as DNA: TGTGCCACCTATATGTCCACCCAAGAGACCCAGTACTTC. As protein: CATYMSTQETQYF.

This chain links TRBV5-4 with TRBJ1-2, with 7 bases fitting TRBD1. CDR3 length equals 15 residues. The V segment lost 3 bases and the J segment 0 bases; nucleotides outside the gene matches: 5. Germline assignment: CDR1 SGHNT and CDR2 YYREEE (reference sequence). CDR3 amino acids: CASSSGTASNYGYTF. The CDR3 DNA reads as TGTGCCAGCAGCTCTGGGACAGCTTCTAACTATGGCTACACCTTC.

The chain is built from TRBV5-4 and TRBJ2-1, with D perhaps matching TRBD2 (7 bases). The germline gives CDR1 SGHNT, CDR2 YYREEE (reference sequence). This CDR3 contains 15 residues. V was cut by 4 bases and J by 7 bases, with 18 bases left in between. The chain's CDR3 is CASSPSRGAANEQFF. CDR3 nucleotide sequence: TGTGCCAGCAGCCCGAGTCGGGGGGCAGCGAATGAGCAGTTCTTC. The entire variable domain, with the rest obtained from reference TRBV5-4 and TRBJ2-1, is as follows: ETGVTQSPTHLIKTRGQQVTLRCSSQSGHNTVSWYQQALGQGPQFIFQYYREEENGRGNFPPRFSGLQFPNYSSELNVNALELDDSALYLCASSPSRGAANEQFFGPGTRLTVL.

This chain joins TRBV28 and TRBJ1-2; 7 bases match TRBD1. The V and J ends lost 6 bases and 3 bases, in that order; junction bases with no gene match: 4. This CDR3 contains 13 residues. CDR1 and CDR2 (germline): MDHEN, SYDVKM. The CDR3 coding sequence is TGTGCCAGCAGCCGGGACAGATACTATGGCTACACCTTC. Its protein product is CASSRDRYYGYTF.

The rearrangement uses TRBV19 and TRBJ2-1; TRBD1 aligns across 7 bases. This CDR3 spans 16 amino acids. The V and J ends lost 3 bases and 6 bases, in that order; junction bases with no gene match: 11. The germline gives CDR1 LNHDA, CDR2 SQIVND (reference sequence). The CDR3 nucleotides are TGTGCCAGTAGTATTATAGGGGGCAGTGGCAGCAATGAGCAGTTCTTC. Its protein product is CASSIIGGSGSNEQFF.

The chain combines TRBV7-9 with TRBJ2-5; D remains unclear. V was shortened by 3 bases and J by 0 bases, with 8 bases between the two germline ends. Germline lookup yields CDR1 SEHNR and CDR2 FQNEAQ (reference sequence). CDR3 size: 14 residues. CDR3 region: CASSFAQYQETQYF. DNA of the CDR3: TGTGCCAGCAGCTTTGCACAGTACCAAGAGACCCAGTACTTC.

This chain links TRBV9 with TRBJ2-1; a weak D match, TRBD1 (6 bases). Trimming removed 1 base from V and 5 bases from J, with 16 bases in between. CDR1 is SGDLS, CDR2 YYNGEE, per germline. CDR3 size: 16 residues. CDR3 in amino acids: CASSVHQDSIDNEQFF. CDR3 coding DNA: TGTGCCAGCAGCGTACATCAGGACAGCATCGACAATGAGCAGTTCTTC.

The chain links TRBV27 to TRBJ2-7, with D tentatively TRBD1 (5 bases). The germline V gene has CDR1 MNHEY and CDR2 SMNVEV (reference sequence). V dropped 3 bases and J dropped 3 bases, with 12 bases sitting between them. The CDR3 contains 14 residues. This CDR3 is CASSFSDSRYEQYF. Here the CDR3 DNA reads TGTGCCAGCAGTTTCTCCGACAGTCGCTACGAGCAGTACTTC.

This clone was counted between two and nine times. CDR3 nucleotide sequence: TGCGCCAGCAGCCAAGAAATAGCGGGAGGGCCAACTACGCAGTATTTT. Translation: CASSQEIAGGPTTQYF. This sequence joins TRBV4-3 and TRBJ2-3, with 11 positions matching TRBD2. The CDR3 sequence is 16 residues long. V shed 0 bases and J 8 bases; nucleotides not matched to a gene: 7. Germline V CDR1 and CDR2: LGHNA, YSLEER.

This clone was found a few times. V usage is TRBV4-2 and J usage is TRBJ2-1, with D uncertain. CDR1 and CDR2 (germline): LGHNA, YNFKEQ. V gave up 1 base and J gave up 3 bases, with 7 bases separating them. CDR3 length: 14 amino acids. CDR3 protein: CASSQGRDYNEQFF. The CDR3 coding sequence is TGTGCCAGCAGCCAAGGCCGAGACTACAATGAGCAGTTCTTC.

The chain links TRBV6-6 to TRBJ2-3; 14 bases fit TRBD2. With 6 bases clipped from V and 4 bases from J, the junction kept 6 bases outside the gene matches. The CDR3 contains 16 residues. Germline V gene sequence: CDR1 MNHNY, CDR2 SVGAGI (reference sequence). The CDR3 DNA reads TGTGCCAGCAGCCGGACTAGCGGGAGGTATCCAGATACGCAGTATTTT. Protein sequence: CASSRTSGRYPDTQYF.

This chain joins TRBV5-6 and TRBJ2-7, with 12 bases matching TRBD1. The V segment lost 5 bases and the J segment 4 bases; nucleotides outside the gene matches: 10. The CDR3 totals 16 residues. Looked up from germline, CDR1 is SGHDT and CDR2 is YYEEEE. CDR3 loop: CASRTSGQGARYEQYF. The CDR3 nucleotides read TGTGCCAGCAGAACATCGGGACAGGGGGCCAGATACGAGCAGTACTTC.

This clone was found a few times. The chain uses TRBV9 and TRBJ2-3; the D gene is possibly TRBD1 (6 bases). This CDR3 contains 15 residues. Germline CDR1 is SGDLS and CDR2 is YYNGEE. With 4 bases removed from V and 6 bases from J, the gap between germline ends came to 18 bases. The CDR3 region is CASSIGQRSADTQYF. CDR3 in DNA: TGTGCCAGCAGCATCGGACAGCGATCGGCGGATACGCAGTATTTT. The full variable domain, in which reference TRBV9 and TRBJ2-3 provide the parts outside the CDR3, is DSGVTQTPKHLITATGQRVTLRCSPRSGDLSVYWYQQSLDQGLQFLIQYYNGEERAKGNILERFSAQQFPDLHSELNLSSLELGDSALYFCASSIGQRSADTQYFGPGTRLTVL.

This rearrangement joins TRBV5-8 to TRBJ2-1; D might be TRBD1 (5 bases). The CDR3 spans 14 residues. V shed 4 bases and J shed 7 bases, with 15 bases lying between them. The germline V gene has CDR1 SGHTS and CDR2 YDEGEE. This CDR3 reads CASSLGRGRNEQFF. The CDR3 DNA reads TGTGCCAGCAGCCTGGGAAGGGGTCGGAATGAGCAGTTCTTC.

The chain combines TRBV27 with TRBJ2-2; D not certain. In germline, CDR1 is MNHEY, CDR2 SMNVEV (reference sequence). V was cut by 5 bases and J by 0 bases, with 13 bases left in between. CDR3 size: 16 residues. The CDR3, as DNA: TGTGCCAGCAGTCCTCAGGTATGGACGAACACCGGGGAGCTGTTTTTT. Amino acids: CASSPQVWTNTGELFF.

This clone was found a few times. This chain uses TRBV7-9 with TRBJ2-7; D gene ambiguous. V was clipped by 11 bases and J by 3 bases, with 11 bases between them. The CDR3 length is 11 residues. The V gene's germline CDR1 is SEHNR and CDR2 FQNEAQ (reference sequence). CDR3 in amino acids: CAAESSYEQYF. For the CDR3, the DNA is TGTGCCGCTGAATCGAGCTACGAGCAGTACTTC. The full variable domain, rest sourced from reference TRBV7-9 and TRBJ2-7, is DTGVSQNPRHKITKRGQNVTFRCDPISEHNRLYWYRQTLGQGPEFLTYFQNEAQLEKSRLLSDRFSAERPKGSFSTLEIQRTEQGDSAMYLCAAESSYEQYFGPGTRLTVT.

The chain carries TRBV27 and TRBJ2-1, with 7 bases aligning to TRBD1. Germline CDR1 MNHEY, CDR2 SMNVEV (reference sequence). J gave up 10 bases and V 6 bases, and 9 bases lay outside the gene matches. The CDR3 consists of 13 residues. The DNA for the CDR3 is TGTGCCAGCAGACCCGGGACAGCCGTGGAGCAGTTCTTC. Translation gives CASRPGTAVEQFF.

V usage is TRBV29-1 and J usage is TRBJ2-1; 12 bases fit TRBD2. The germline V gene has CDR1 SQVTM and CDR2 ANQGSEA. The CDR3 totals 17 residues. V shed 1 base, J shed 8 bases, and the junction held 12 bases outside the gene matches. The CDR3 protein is CSVEVPLTSGSIDEQFF. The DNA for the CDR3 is TGCAGCGTTGAAGTCCCACTGACTAGCGGGAGTATTGATGAGCAGTTCTTC.

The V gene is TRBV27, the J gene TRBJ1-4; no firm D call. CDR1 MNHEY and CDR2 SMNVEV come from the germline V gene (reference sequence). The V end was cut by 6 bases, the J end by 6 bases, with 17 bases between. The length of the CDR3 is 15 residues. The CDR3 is CASSPNSPPYEKLFF. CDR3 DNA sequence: TGTGCCAGCAGCCCTAACAGCCCTCCTTATGAAAAACTGTTTTTT.

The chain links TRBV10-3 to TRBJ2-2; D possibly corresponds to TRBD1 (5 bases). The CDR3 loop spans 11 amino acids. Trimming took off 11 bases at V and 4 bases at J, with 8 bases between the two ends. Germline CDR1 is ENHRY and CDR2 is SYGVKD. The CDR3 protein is CASTGTGELFF. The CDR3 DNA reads TGTGCCTCCACAGGCACCGGGGAGCTGTTTTTT.

This CDR3 is CASSGSGRAYEQYF. CDR3 sequence (DNA): TGTGCCAGCAGTGGGAGCGGGAGAGCCTACGAGCAGTACTTC. The genes are TRBV6-6 and TRBJ2-7; 8 bases align to TRBD2. This CDR3 contains 14 residues. Losses at the gene ends were 5 bases for V and 2 bases for J; bases not matched to a gene: 5. CDR1 is MNHNY, CDR2 SVGAGI, per germline (reference sequence).

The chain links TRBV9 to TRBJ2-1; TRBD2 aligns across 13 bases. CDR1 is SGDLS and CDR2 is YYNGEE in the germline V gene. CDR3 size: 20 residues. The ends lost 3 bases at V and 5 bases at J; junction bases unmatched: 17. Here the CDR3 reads CASSENSGLAGVSAHNEQFF. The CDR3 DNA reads TGTGCCAGCAGCGAAAATTCCGGACTAGCGGGAGTAAGTGCCCACAATGAGCAGTTCTTC.

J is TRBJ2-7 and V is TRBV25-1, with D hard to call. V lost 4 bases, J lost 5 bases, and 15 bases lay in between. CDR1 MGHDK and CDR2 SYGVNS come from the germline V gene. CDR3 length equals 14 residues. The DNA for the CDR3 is TGTGCCAGCAGTGCGCTTCGGGTTGGAAACGAGCAGTACTTC. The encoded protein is CASSALRVGNEQYF.

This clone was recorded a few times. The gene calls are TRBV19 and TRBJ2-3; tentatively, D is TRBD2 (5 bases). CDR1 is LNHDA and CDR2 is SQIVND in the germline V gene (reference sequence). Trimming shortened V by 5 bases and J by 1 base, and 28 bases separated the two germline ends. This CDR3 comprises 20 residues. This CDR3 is CASSPERRLPGLARTDTQYF. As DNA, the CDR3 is TGTGCCAGTAGTCCTGAAAGAAGGTTGCCTGGACTCGCTCGCACAGATACGCAGTATTTT.

CDR3 protein: CASSLRGGGNTEAFF. The CDR3 region has the DNA TGTGCCAGCAGTTTACGGGGGGGCGGGAACACTGAAGCTTTCTTT. The chain is built from TRBV27 and TRBJ1-1, with a possible D match to TRBD1 (6 bases). CDR3 size: 15 residues. Looked up from germline, CDR1 is MNHEY and CDR2 is SMNVEV (reference sequence). V was cut by 2 bases and J by 1 base, with 11 bases left in between.